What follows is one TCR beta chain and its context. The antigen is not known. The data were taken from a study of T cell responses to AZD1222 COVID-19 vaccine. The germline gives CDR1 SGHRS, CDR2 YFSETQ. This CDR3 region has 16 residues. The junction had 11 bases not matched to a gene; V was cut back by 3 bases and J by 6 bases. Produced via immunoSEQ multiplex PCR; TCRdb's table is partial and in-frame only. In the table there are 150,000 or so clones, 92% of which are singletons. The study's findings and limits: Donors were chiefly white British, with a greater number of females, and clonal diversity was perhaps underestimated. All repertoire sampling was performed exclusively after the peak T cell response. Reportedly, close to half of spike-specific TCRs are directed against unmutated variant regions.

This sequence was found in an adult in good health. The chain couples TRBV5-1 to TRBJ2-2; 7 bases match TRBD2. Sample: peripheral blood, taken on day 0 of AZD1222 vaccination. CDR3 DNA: TGCGCCAGCAGCTCACTAGGCCGTCGGGGGGCCGGGGAGCTGTTTTTT. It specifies CASSSLGRRGAGELFF.